The source of this TCR beta chain is a study of T cells in Graves' hyperthyroidism and ophthalmopathy (dated by TCRdb to between 2018 and 2021). About the investigation overall: Peripheral blood samples were taken at the time of initial diagnosis, prior to any treatment. After sampling, hyperthyroidism patients received methimazole starting at 30 mg daily, and ophthalmopathy patients received high-dose intravenous methylprednisolone. Prospective prediction of ophthalmopathy was tested in an independent validation cohort consisting of 18 to 20 hyperthyroidism patients and more than 15 patients who later progressed to ophthalmopathy. For training and testing, the roughly 97 patients in the discovery cohort were randomly divided in a 7:3 ratio. The paper reports TCR Vbeta CDR3 sequencing of 130 to 150 peripheral blood samples: approximately 41 ophthalmopathy, under 85 hyperthyroidism and about 17 progressor patients. Thyroid tissue and blood T-cell repertoires from six or seven Graves' hyperthyroidism patients were also compared in the study. TCR V-J signatures able to tell the groups apart were searched for in a discovery cohort of 90 to 100 patients, of whom more than 40 had Graves' ophthalmopathy and around 56 had stable Graves' hyperthyroidism.

Stable Graves' hyperthyroidism was defined as the absence of progression to ophthalmopathy over 18 months of follow-up. Hyperthyroidism patients were aged 18 to 65 years and newly diagnosed, with disease duration of less than 2 months. The study excluded patients with uncontrolled infections, other autoimmune diseases, pregnancy or lactation. Diagnoses were established on the basis of clinical symptoms, serum thyroxine and TRAb, thyroid ultrasound, and orbital computed tomography. Ficoll-Paque density gradient centrifugation was used to isolate PBMCs from about 10 ml of fresh peripheral blood. Total RNA was extracted with Trizol reagent, and quality was checked on an Agilent 2100 Bioanalyzer. This clonotype was seen many times. No cognate antigen has been identified for it. The sample holds no much larger clone one base away, and base qualities are not on file. CDR1 and CDR2, per the germline V gene, are MDHEN and SYDVKM. At the junction V is shortened by 3 bases and J by 3 bases, with 17 bases in between. The CDR3 covers 16 residues, taking in both the cysteine and the phenylalanine. CDR3 DNA is the only sequence kept; it has 48 bases, read in frame from the first base.

Amplification of TCR beta CDR3 regions was carried out from RNA transcripts. The first round of RT-PCR for the TCR CDR3 was performed with the HTBI primer set and the Qiagen OneStep RT-PCR kit. A second multiplex PCR round built the libraries, followed by size selection and purification. Sequencing of the libraries was done on an Illumina HiSeq2000 using paired-end 100 bp reads. Regarding the original processing steps: SOAPnuke was used to process the raw data, with reads discarded if the reads contained adapters or uncalled bases, had a mean Phred below 15, or lacked an exact constant-primer or identifier match. High-quality paired reads were merged using COPE v1.2.5, and each unique nucleotide sequence was defined as a clonotype. MiTCR v1.1 was used to align clonotypes to the IMGT TRBV, TRBD and TRBJ reference segments. Only V-J combinations with frequency above 0.0001, covering 99% to 99.2% of repertoires, were analysed. A TCS score was defined as the ratio between F50 (clonal expansion) and ExV (chaos), using BLOSUM62-based TCRdist between CDR3 peptides within each V-J. Welch's t-statistics and random forest reduced around 510 V-J features to under 15, which were used in a naive Bayes classifier (R e1071). Through fastp at Q25 and MiXCR, TCRdb rebuilt clones from the public reads, retaining in-frame beta chains. All rows with the same CDR3 protein become a single entry with the most common DNA and genes. What appears here as the V and J calls and clone size reflects TCRdb's work, not the paper's. The sample yields some 720,000 distinct CDR3 sequences; around 17% were counted once. Jointly, the top ten make up approximately 8.4% of the sample.

Overall results and qualifications from the work: In validation, the model predicted progression to ophthalmopathy with 60% to 71% sensitivity and 72% to 85% specificity, a median of about 6.7 months before onset. Most expanded thyroid clonotypes (frequency above 0.001) were also found in blood, which suggests that blood repertoires may mirror thyroid immune responses. No statistical method was used to fix the sample size in advance, and group allocation was not hidden from the investigators. A model built on a 13 V-J signature distinguished ophthalmopathy from stable hyperthyroidism, reaching over 85% sensitivity and about 81% specificity in cross-validation and 80%/75% in testing.

The sequence came from a man aged 18-30 years with Graves' hyperthyroidism. The sequenced material came from blood. This chain is built from TRBV28 and TRBJ1-1, with the D gene too uncertain to name. CDR3 region: CASSFYTGRGDTEAFF. The sequence in DNA is TGTGCCAGCAGTTTTTATACCGGGCGGGGAGACACTGAAGCTTTCTTT.